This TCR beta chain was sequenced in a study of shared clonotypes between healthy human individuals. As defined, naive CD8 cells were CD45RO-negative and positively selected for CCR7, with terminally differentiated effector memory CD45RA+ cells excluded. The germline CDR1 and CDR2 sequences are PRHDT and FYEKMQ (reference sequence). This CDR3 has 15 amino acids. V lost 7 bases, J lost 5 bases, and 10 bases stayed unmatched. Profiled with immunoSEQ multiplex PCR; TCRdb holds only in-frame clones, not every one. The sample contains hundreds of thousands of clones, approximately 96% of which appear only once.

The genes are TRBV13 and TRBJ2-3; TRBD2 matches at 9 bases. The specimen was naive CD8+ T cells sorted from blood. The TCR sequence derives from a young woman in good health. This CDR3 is CASTSPREGEDTQYF. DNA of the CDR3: TGTGCCAGCACCTCCCCGCGGGAGGGTGAAGATACGCAGTATTTT.